Listed below are T cell receptor beta chains from one sample, sequenced in a study of response to subunit inactivated influenza vaccine. TCRdb re-derived calls from the RT-PCR reads in MiXCR, one entry per CDR3 protein. The data show a few hundred thousand distinct CDR3 sequences, 11% to 15% seen once. Specimen: PBMCs from blood, collected about 11 days after vaccination. These receptor sequences come from a man aged 45-60 years who received an inactivated influenza vaccine. CDR3s leave out the opening cysteine and the closing phenylalanine or tryptophan.

CDR3aa | j_gene | v_gene
ASRWTELNEKLF | TRBJ1-4 | TRBV7-8
ASSLEAPNTGELF | TRBJ2-2 | TRBV5-1
ASIQGLAGKNEQF | TRBJ2-1 | TRBV28
ASSHSKGQPQH | TRBJ1-5 | TRBV14
SVVRTGVTGEQF | TRBJ2-1 | TRBV29-1
ASSQEFDGKETQY | TRBJ2-5 | TRBV4-2
AWNTRRSSYNEQF | TRBJ2-1 | TRBV30
ASKQGNYNEQF | TRBJ2-1 | TRBV6-1
ASSLEFWSGSSYEQY | TRBJ2-7 | TRBV7-9
AIRDRDRGSYEQY | TRBJ2-7 | TRBV10-3
ASSQDRIRQY | TRBJ2-4 | TRBV14
ASSRGPTPGYGYT | TRBJ1-2 | TRBV4-1
ASRMGAARATNEKLF | TRBJ1-4 | TRBV4-2
ATSRDKLDSLAKNIQY | TRBJ2-4 | TRBV15
SAREWARSYEQY | TRBJ2-7 | TRBV20-1
ASSPGLTSTDTQY | TRBJ2-3 | TRBV5-1
ASSQERGGIGQSYLDSGANVLT | TRBJ2-6 | TRBV14
ASSLLRGGSDTQY | TRBJ2-3 | TRBV28
ASSLVVAGADEQY | TRBJ2-7 | TRBV7-9
ASSLERTGAVAEAF | TRBJ1-1 | TRBV5-1
ASSFSTVANTGELF | TRBJ2-2 | TRBV5-1
ASSEGDRDNSPLH | TRBJ1-6 | TRBV2
ASSLGHPAYEQY | TRBJ2-7 | TRBV12-3/TRBV12-4
ATSRDQGGGDEQF | TRBJ2-1 | TRBV15
ASTGTVSYEQY | TRBJ2-7 | TRBV28
ATSGYGDNEQF | TRBJ2-1 | TRBV15
SAGARETQY | TRBJ2-5 | TRBV29-1
ASSSPSGWGDTQY | TRBJ2-3 | TRBV28
ATSLAGEADTQY | TRBJ2-3 | TRBV24-1
SARGDSGPLH | TRBJ1-6 | TRBV20-1
ASSQVSSGRVTKY | TRBJ2-7 | TRBV14
ASSPSGGATYNEQF | TRBJ2-1 | TRBV6-1
ASSWGQSSYNEQF | TRBJ2-1 | TRBV5-1
SVEAPYQETQY | TRBJ2-5 | TRBV29-1
ASSDSSTDTQY | TRBJ2-3 | TRBV28
AWTVTGINYGYT | TRBJ1-2 | TRBV30
ASSKDRVSWTEAF | TRBJ1-1 | TRBV6-1
SAKKYMVVNDEQY | TRBJ2-7 | TRBV20-1
ASSLIPRVETQY | TRBJ2-5 | TRBV5-5
ASSPSRELVWELF | TRBJ2-2 | TRBV11-2
ASSSWTSGRLTDTQY | TRBJ2-3 | TRBV7-9
SVVSRQETQY | TRBJ2-5 | TRBV29-1
ASSIHRGDTGELF | TRBJ2-2 | TRBV19
SVGPGGAKNIQY | TRBJ2-4 | TRBV29-1
ASSQEGRMLSPQETQY | TRBJ2-5 | TRBV4-1
SALHTDRQY | TRBJ2-3 | TRBV20-1
ASSLPSGRAGNEQF | TRBJ2-1 | TRBV28
SARWVGETQY | TRBJ2-5 | TRBV20-1
ASSPNENQPQH | TRBJ1-5 | TRBV7-2